The rows below give T cell receptor beta chains drawn from one sample of a study of cytomegalovirus exposure and HLA in healthy donors. TCRdb keeps only in-frame clones here, not all; method: immunoSEQ multiplex PCR. The table shows fewer than 130,000 clones, with over 60% occurring only once. Sequencing was carried out using PBMCs. Every receptor here comes from a female donor in good health and CMV-seropositive. Both conserved end residues are part of each CDR3. A D gene is named only where the DNA matches it firmly. Size is stated for part of the rows, as once, few or many counts, or as a class when the clone is expanded.

j_call	clone_size	d_call	v_call	cdr3_aa	cdr3_nt
TRBJ2-1	few	TRBD2	TRBV18	CASSPSGLAMSSYNEQFF	TGTGCCAGCTCACCATCGGGACTAGCGATGAGCTCCTACAATGAGCAGTTCTTC
TRBJ2-7	.	.	TRBV7-8	CASSSTSGAYEQYF	TGTGCCAGCAGCTCCACCTCGGGAGCCTACGAGCAGTACTTC
TRBJ1-4	.	.	TRBV6-5	CASRPTATNEKLFF	TGTGCCAGTCGCCCTACGGCAACTAATGAAAAACTGTTTTTT
TRBJ2-1	few	.	TRBV7-3	CASSLIQGIGNEQFF	TGTGCCAGCAGCTTAATTCAGGGGATCGGTAATGAGCAGTTCTTC
TRBJ1-1	.	TRBD1	TRBV6-5	CASRKTGGTEAFF	TGTGCCAGCAGAAAAACAGGGGGCACTGAAGCTTTCTTT
TRBJ1-4	once	.	TRBV5-1	CASSLAGTHNEKLFF	TGCGCCAGCAGCTTGGCAGGGACTCATAATGAAAAACTGTTTTTT
TRBJ2-3	.	TRBD2	TRBV19	CASSIASGGPTDTQYF	TGTGCCAGTAGTATTGCTAGCGGGGGGCCAACGGATACGCAGTATTTT
TRBJ2-3	.	TRBD1	TRBV27	CASSLSNRGIDTQYF	TGTGCCAGCAGTTTATCGAACAGGGGGATAGATACGCAGTATTTT
TRBJ1-4	.	TRBD1	TRBV2	CASIGAGGGKLFF	TGTGCCAGCATAGGGGCAGGGGGCGGAAAACTGTTTTTT
TRBJ2-7	.	TRBD2	TRBV7-2	CASSLVAGTSAHEQYF	TGTGCCAGCAGCTTAGTCGCCGGGACTAGCGCCCACGAGCAGTACTTC
TRBJ2-3	.	.	TRBV30	CAWVRGDFSTDTQYF	TGTGCCTGGGTGAGAGGTGACTTTAGCACAGATACGCAGTATTTT
TRBJ1-4	.	TRBD1	TRBV7-2	CASSTRTGLAEKLFF	TGTGCCAGCAGCACCCGGACAGGGCTCGCTGAAAAACTGTTTTTT
TRBJ2-1	.	TRBD2	TRBV11-2	CASSTGGLAGIDEQFF	TGTGCCAGCAGTACGGGTGGTCTAGCGGGAATTGATGAGCAGTTCTTC
TRBJ2-7	few	TRBD2	TRBV28	CASSSGGGFDEQYF	TGTGCCAGCAGCTCCGGGGGGGGGTTCGACGAGCAGTACTTC
TRBJ1-1	.	TRBD1	TRBV4-2	CASSQAGQMNTEAFF	TGTGCCAGCAGCCAAGCGGGACAGATGAACACTGAAGCTTTCTTT
TRBJ2-3	.	TRBD2	TRBV27	CASRTQRGPSTDTQYF	TGTGCCAGCAGGACGCAGCGGGGCCCTAGCACAGATACGCAGTATTTT
TRBJ2-3	.	TRBD2	TRBV6-4	CASSPTGTKGDTQYF	TGTGCCAGCAGCCCAACCGGGACTAAGGGAGATACGCAGTATTTT
TRBJ2-1	.	.	TRBV6-6	CASSYDIPDEQFF	TGTGCCAGCAGTTACGACATTCCGGATGAGCAGTTCTTC
TRBJ2-7	.	TRBD1	TRBV19	CASSRTGGAPYEQYF	TGTGCCAGTAGCCGGACAGGGGGCGCCCCCTACGAGCAGTACTTC
TRBJ1-5	.	TRBD1	TRBV5-6	CASSSTGFSNQPQHF	TGTGCCAGCAGCTCGACAGGGTTTAGCAATCAGCCCCAGCATTTT
TRBJ2-5	.	.	TRBV11-2	CASSRTGEAQYF	TGTGCCAGCAGCCGCACTGGGGAGGCCCAGTACTTC
TRBJ2-5	few	.	TRBV27	CASSLNGGSEHQETQYF	TGTGCCAGCAGTTTAAACGGCGGGTCGGAGCACCAAGAGACCCAGTACTTC
TRBJ1-5	.	TRBD1	TRBV4-1	CASSPLQGAKRNQPQHF	TGCGCCAGCAGTCCGTTACAGGGGGCGAAGCGCAATCAGCCCCAGCATTTT
TRBJ2-4	.	TRBD2	TRBV13	CASSLKAGGLLKNIQYF	TGTGCCAGCAGCTTAAAGGCGGGGGGGCTACTCAAAAACATTCAGTACTTC
TRBJ1-1	.	.	TRBV6-1	CITRRSMNTEAFF	TGTATTACGAGACGGAGTATGAACACTGAAGCTTTCTTT
TRBJ2-1	.	TRBD1	TRBV5-4	CASSPGQGLINEQFF	TGTGCCAGCAGCCCGGGACAGGGACTTATAAATGAGCAGTTCTTC
TRBJ1-1	.	TRBD1	TRBV4-1	CASSQVGTGVPEAFF	TGCGCCAGCAGCCAAGTTGGGACAGGGGTGCCTGAAGCTTTCTTT
TRBJ2-5	.	TRBD2	TRBV5-4	CASSGGAGGPGATGTQYF	TGTGCCAGCAGCGGGGGGGCGGGAGGGCCCGGGGCAACGGGGACCCAGTACTTC
TRBJ2-1	.	.	TRBV2	CASSDVSGPYNEQFF	TGTGCCAGCAGTGACGTAAGCGGGCCCTACAATGAGCAGTTCTTC
TRBJ1-2	.	.	TRBV18	CASSLGETAYKNYGYTF	TGTGCCAGCTCACTAGGTGAAACAGCCTATAAAAACTATGGCTACACCTTC
TRBJ2-1	.	.	TRBV7-6	CASSPFGNEQFF	TGTGCCAGCAGCCCGTTCGGCAATGAGCAGTTCTTC
TRBJ2-1	.	.	TRBV5-1	CASSPGHSSYNEQFF	TGCGCCAGCAGCCCCGGTCATAGCTCCTACAATGAGCAGTTCTTC
TRBJ2-7	.	TRBD1	TRBV29-1	CSVEHRGLSYEQYF	TGCAGCGTGGAACACAGGGGGCTCTCCTACGAGCAGTACTTC